Following are 26 T cell receptor beta chains from one sample sequenced in a study of blood T cell repertoires in COVID-19. Sequencing was performed with immunoSEQ multiplex PCR; in TCRdb, only in-frame clones are kept and a portion is missing. The sample has around 280,000 clones; 75% to 90% are singletons. The sequenced sample was PBMCs or T cells enriched from blood (not recorded which). The receptor source for this set is a woman aged 40 to 50 who had recovered from COVID-19.

This chain links TRBV27 with TRBJ1-2; D may be TRBD1 (6 bases). Trimming took off 5 bases at V and 2 bases at J, with 15 bases between the two ends. The CDR3 consists of 15 residues. Per the germline V gene, CDR1 is MNHEY and CDR2 is SMNVEV (reference sequence). The CDR3 reads CASSPYPGGNYGYTF. CDR3 nucleotide sequence: TGTGCCAGCAGTCCCTACCCTGGGGGCAACTATGGCTACACCTTC.

This clone was seen more than once but under ten times. The genes are TRBV4-2 and TRBJ2-7, with 8 bases that match TRBD2. This CDR3 spans 16 amino acids. The germline gives CDR1 LGHNA, CDR2 YNFKEQ. The junction had 14 bases not matched to a gene; V was cut back by 4 bases and J by 6 bases. The CDR3 sequence: CASSRATGTSSAEQYF. Here the CDR3 DNA reads TGTGCCAGCAGCCGCGCGACCGGGACTAGTTCCGCCGAGCAGTACTTC.

The J gene is TRBJ2-7, the V gene TRBV4-2, with 10 bases that match TRBD1. The CDR3 runs 17 residues. The germline V gene encodes CDR1 LGHNA and CDR2 YNFKEQ. V dropped 2 bases and J dropped 3; count of bases not matched to a gene: 10. For the CDR3, the DNA is TGTGCCAGCAGCCAACGGAAAACCCGGGACAGGGGCTACGAGCAGTACTTC. It is translated as CASSQRKTRDRGYEQYF.

The J gene is TRBJ1-1, the V gene TRBV6-1, with D possibly matching TRBD1 (5 bases). Germline V CDR1 and CDR2: MNHNS, SASEGT. V dropped 3 bases and J dropped 5 bases, with 13 bases sitting between them. The CDR3 is 14 amino acids. The CDR3 spells CASSEVGAGTEAFF. DNA for the CDR3: TGTGCCAGCAGTGAGGTAGGGGCGGGGACTGAAGCTTTCTTT.

This clone was seen once. The V and J genes are TRBV6-2 or TRBV6-3 and TRBJ2-7, with D possibly TRBD2 on 5 matching bases. This CDR3 contains 14 residues. V was cut by 0 bases and J by 3 bases, with 9 bases left in between. Looked up from germline, CDR1 is MNHEY and CDR2 is SVGEGT. CDR3 region: CASSYSSGSYEQYF. CDR3 DNA sequence: TGTGCCAGCAGTTACTCGAGTGGGAGCTACGAGCAGTACTTC.

As regards this clone: The same CDR3 also results from other DNA sequences found in this sample. The chain joins TRBV5-4 to TRBJ1-2, with D possibly being TRBD1 (6 bases). Germline-derived CDR1 and CDR2 are SGHNT and YYREEE (reference sequence). The length of the CDR3 is 13 residues. The V end was cut by 0 bases, the J end by 3 bases, with 6 bases between. CDR3 coding DNA: TGTGCCAGCAGCTTGGGACAGGACTATGGCTACACCTTC. Translated: CASSLGQDYGYTF.

V gene TRBV5-4 combines with J gene TRBJ2-3; 11 bases fit TRBD2. Germline V gives CDR1 SGHNT, CDR2 YYREEE (reference sequence). The CDR3 length is 15 residues. V shed 4 bases and J 6 bases; nucleotides not matched to a gene: 7. The CDR3 region has the DNA TGTGCCAGCAGCCAAACTAGCGGGAGTATTGATACGCAGTATTTT. It is translated as CASSQTSGSIDTQYF.

The chain is built from TRBV27 and TRBJ1-1; D might be TRBD1 (5 bases). The CDR3 runs 15 residues. Germline CDR1 MNHEY, CDR2 SMNVEV (reference sequence). V gave up 4 bases and J gave up 4 bases, with 16 bases separating them. In DNA, the CDR3 is TGTGCCAGCAGTTCCTCGGGGGGGTTCTTCACTGAAGCTTTCTTT. This codes for CASSSSGGFFTEAFF.

This chain connects TRBV19 to TRBJ2-1, with 7 bases that match TRBD1. This CDR3 has 14 residues. Germline assignment: CDR1 LNHDA and CDR2 SQIVND (reference sequence). Trimming took 3 bases from V and 7 from J; bases not matched to a gene: 6. In nucleotides, the CDR3 is TGTGCCAGTAGTATTACAGGGGCAAAAAATGAGCAGTTCTTC. Its translation: CASSITGAKNEQFF.

CDR3 protein: CASSAGRGDSDTQYF. The CDR3 DNA reads as TGTGCCAGCAGCGCTGGCCGGGGGGACTCAGATACGCAGTATTTT. The chain carries TRBV9 and TRBJ2-3, with 7 positions matching TRBD2. Trimming took 3 bases from V and 4 from J; bases not matched to a gene: 8. Germline loops: CDR1 SGDLS, CDR2 YYNGEE. This CDR3 has 15 amino acids.

V gene TRBV5-4 combines with J gene TRBJ2-3; D is possibly TRBD1 (5 bases). This CDR3 region has 14 residues. Deletions cut 4 bases from V and 1 base from J, with 10 bases between. Germline V CDR1 and CDR2: SGHNT, YYREEE (reference sequence). CDR3 DNA sequence: TGTGCCAGCAGCCAGGGTGGGGGCACAGATACGCAGTATTTT. Its translation: CASSQGGGTDTQYF. The whole variable domain, remainder taken from reference TRBV5-4 and TRBJ2-3, is ETGVTQSPTHLIKTRGQQVTLRCSSQSGHNTVSWYQQALGQGPQFIFQYYREEENGRGNFPPRFSGLQFPNYSSELNVNALELDDSALYLCASSQGGGTDTQYFGPGTRLTVL.

V usage is TRBV3-1 (or the pseudogene TRBV3-2) and J usage is TRBJ2-1, with 7 bases fitting TRBD2. Per the germline V gene, CDR1 is LGHDT and CDR2 is YNNKEL (reference sequence). Losses at the gene ends were 4 bases for V and 6 bases for J; bases not matched to a gene: 6. The CDR3 totals 14 residues. CDR3 nucleotide sequence: TGTGCCAGCAGCCGGGCTAGCGGATTCAATGAGCAGTTCTTC. Amino acids: CASSRASGFNEQFF.

The chain couples TRBV5-1 to TRBJ2-6, with no clear D. The CDR3 runs 15 residues. V was cut by 4 bases and J by 0 bases, with 8 bases left in between. Germline lookup yields CDR1 SGHRS and CDR2 YFSETQ. The CDR3 sequence is CASSLSNSGANVLTF. DNA for the CDR3: TGCGCCAGCAGCCTATCTAACTCTGGGGCCAACGTCCTGACTTTC.

The chain uses TRBV19 and TRBJ1-3; 7 bases are a match to TRBD1. V shed 5 bases and J 4 bases; nucleotides not matched to a gene: 5. CDR3 size: 14 residues. From germline, CDR1 is LNHDA and CDR2 SQIVND (reference sequence). The CDR3 bases are TGTGCCAGTAGTTTCACAGGGGCCGGAAACACCATATATTTT. Translation: CASSFTGAGNTIYF.

The V call is TRBV2, the J call TRBJ2-1; 8 positions agree with TRBD1. This CDR3 is built from 16 residues. The germline V gene has CDR1 SNHLY and CDR2 FYNNEI. V was pared by 6 bases and J by 0 bases, with 7 bases of the junction left unmatched. Written as DNA, the CDR3 is TGTGCCAGCAGCGCTGGACAGGGAAGCTCCTACAATGAGCAGTTCTTC. Protein: CASSAGQGSSYNEQFF. The entire variable domain, with the rest obtained from reference TRBV2 and TRBJ2-1, is as follows: EPEVTQTPSHQVTQMGQEVILRCVPISNHLYFYWYRQILGQKVEFLVSFYNNEISEKSEIFDDQFSVERPDGSNFTLKIRSTKLEDSAMYFCASSAGQGSSYNEQFFGPGTRLTVL.

The chain combines TRBV19 with TRBJ2-1; 8 nucleotides align to TRBD1. The CDR3 runs 16 residues. V lost 6 bases and J lost 2; bases outside the gene matches: 9. CDR1 is LNHDA, CDR2 SQIVND, per germline (reference sequence). The chain's CDR3 is CASSMRAGGAYNEQFF. DNA for the CDR3: TGTGCCAGTAGCATGAGGGCAGGGGGCGCCTACAATGAGCAGTTCTTC.

The chain combines TRBV7-2 with TRBJ2-1; 9 nucleotides line up with TRBD2. The V and J ends lost 3 bases and 10 bases, in that order; junction bases with no gene match: 10. The CDR3 spans 15 residues. The V gene's germline CDR1 is SGHTA and CDR2 FQGNSA. Written as DNA, the CDR3 is TGTGCCAGCAGCTTGGCAGCGGGAGGCTCTTCCGAGCAGTTCTTC. Translating gives CASSLAAGGSSEQFF.

The chain has TRBV12-2 and TRBJ1-6. TRBV12-2 is an annotated pseudogene. There are 16 residues in the CDR3. The CDR3 loop reads CASRLVEVFYNSPLHF. DNA for the CDR3: TGTGCAAGTCGCTTAGTAGAGGTTTTCTATAATTCACCCCTCCACTTT.

The chain carries TRBV27 and TRBJ2-1; 11 nucleotides match TRBD2. The CDR3 is 15 residues long. Germline V CDR1 and CDR2: MNHEY, SMNVEV (reference sequence). The V and J ends lost 2 bases and 4 bases, in that order; junction bases with no gene match: 1. CDR3 protein: CASSLIAGGYNEQFF. DNA of the CDR3: TGTGCCAGCAGTTTAATAGCGGGAGGGTACAATGAGCAGTTCTTC.

This clone has just a few counts. The rearrangement uses TRBV7-9 and TRBJ2-5; no definite D call. The germline V gene encodes CDR1 SEHNR and CDR2 FQNEAQ (reference sequence). The CDR3 sequence is 14 residues long. V lost 0 bases and J lost 5, with 10 bases in between. CDR3 nucleotide sequence: TGTGCCAGCAGCTTAGCTGTCCAGAGGGAGACCCAGTACTTC. Amino acids: CASSLAVQRETQYF.

The chain carries TRBV5-1 and TRBJ1-6; D unclear. Germline CDR1 is SGHRS and CDR2 is YFSETQ. V lost 1 base and J 7 bases, leaving 3 bases between the germline ends. The CDR3 is made up of 12 amino acids. The CDR3 protein is CASSLPNSPLHF. The CDR3 bases are TGCGCCAGCAGCTTGCCAAATTCACCCCTCCACTTT.

This chain links TRBV13 with TRBJ2-5, with D possibly matching TRBD1 (5 bases). Trimming removed 5 bases from V and 1 base from J, with 8 bases in between. The CDR3 spans 13 residues. CDR1 is PRHDT, CDR2 FYEKMQ, per germline (reference sequence). CDR3 residues: CASSQGSQETQYF. The CDR3 DNA reads TGTGCCAGCAGCCAGGGCTCCCAAGAGACCCAGTACTTC. Full variable domain (missing parts from reference TRBV13 and TRBJ2-5): AAGVIQSPRHLIKEKRETATLKCYPIPRHDTVYWYQQGPGQDPQFLISFYEKMQSDKGSIPDRFSAQQFSDYHSELNMSSLELGDSALYFCASSQGSQETQYFGPGTRLLVL.

This clone was recorded a few times. This chain joins TRBV2 and TRBJ1-1; a possible D gene is TRBD1 (6 bases). Germline lookup yields CDR1 SNHLY and CDR2 FYNNEI. Trimming pared 6 bases from V and 0 bases from J, leaving 14 bases between. The CDR3 is 15 amino acids. The CDR3 DNA reads as TGTGCCAGCAGGGCGACAGGACCTATGAACACTGAAGCTTTCTTT. Amino acids: CASRATGPMNTEAFF.

The chain recombines TRBV7-9 with TRBJ2-5; 12 bases map to TRBD2. V lost 4 bases, J lost 0 bases, and 3 bases stayed unmatched. CDR1 and CDR2 from the germline V gene are SEHNR and FQNEAQ (reference sequence). The CDR3 totals 16 residues. CDR3 region: CASSSRLAGDQETQYF. CDR3 DNA sequence: TGTGCCAGCAGCTCGAGACTAGCGGGGGACCAAGAGACCCAGTACTTC.

This rearrangement joins TRBV10-3 to TRBJ1-2; no reliable D call. V was pared by 0 bases and J by 0 bases, with 11 bases between. CDR3 size: 16 residues. Per germline, CDR1 ENHRY and CDR2 SYGVKD. The CDR3 here is CAISESSAVTNYGYTF. CDR3 bases: TGTGCCATCAGTGAGTCGTCGGCGGTCACTAACTATGGCTACACCTTC.

The chain joins TRBV12-3 or TRBV12-4 to TRBJ2-7; D perhaps matches TRBD1 (6 bases). The CDR3 runs 13 residues. V lost 7 bases and J lost 2, with 12 bases in between. As DNA, the CDR3 is TGTGCCAGCACCCGGACAGAAGCCTACGAGCAGTACTTC. This codes for CASTRTEAYEQYF.